Listed below are T cell receptor beta chains from one sample, sequenced in a study of T cell repertoires in cytomegalovirus infection. A single record per CDR3 protein comes from TCRdb applying MiXCR to the reads. The sample lists 630,000 or so distinct CDR3 sequences; 24% were seen once. The specimen was CD8+ T cells from PBMCs. The receptors here all came from a human donor in good health (CMV status not recorded). Some clones in this sample may be carry-over from other donors' samples. Both conserved end residues are part of each CDR3. A D gene is named only where the DNA matches it firmly. The listing skips clone size in some rows; elsewhere it reads once, few, many or a size class.

TRBJ2-1 . . TRBV7-9 TGTGCCAGCAGCTTAGCGCCGGGGCCTTGGGATGAGCAGTTCTTC CASSLAPGPWDEQFF
TRBJ2-1 TRBD2 . TRBV6-2/TRBV6-3 TGTGCCAGCAGTTACGAGCTAGCGGGGGGGCAGCAGTTCTTC CASSYELAGGQQFF
TRBJ2-3 . few TRBV19 TGTGCCAGTAGTAGGACTCCTCGGGGCACAGATACGCAGTATTTT CASSRTPRGTDTQYF
TRBJ2-2 TRBD1 many TRBV7-2 TGTGCCAGCAGCCAGTGGGACAGGACCGGGGAGCTGTTTTTT CASSQWDRTGELFF
TRBJ1-1 TRBD1 few TRBV19 TGTGCCATAGGGACAGGGGCCTTTGGTGAAGCTTTCTTT CAIGTGAFGEAFF
TRBJ2-2 . many TRBV7-9 TGTGCCAGCAGCACCTGGACTACCGCGAACACCGGGGAGCTGTTTTTT CASSTWTTANTGELFF
TRBJ1-1 TRBD1 few TRBV4-3 TGCGCCAGCAGCCAAAGCACAGGGGGGAACACTGAAGCTTTCTTT CASSQSTGGNTEAFF
TRBJ2-7 . many TRBV6-2/TRBV6-3 TGTGCCAGCAGTTACTCGTCCTTCGGGCAGTACTTC CASSYSSFGQYF
TRBJ2-4 . few TRBV5-5 TGTGCCAGCAGCTTGGTCTGGTCAATTCAGTACTTC CASSLVWSIQYF
TRBJ1-5 . . TRBV12-3/TRBV12-4 TGTGCCAGCAGTCCTGAGGGGGTTGGTCAGCCCCAGCATTTT CASSPEGVGQPQHF
TRBJ2-7 TRBD1 . TRBV10-3 TGTGCCACCAGTGAGCTGTCGGGACAGGGGGACAGCGAGCAGTACTTC CATSELSGQGDSEQYF
TRBJ2-7 . few TRBV7-9 TGTGCCAGCACCCTACCTCAGGGGGGTATAGACTACGAGCAGTACTTC CASTLPQGGIDYEQYF
TRBJ1-1 . few TRBV15 TGTGCCACCAGCAGATATAGGGCGGTGAACACTGAAGCTTTCTTT CATSRYRAVNTEAFF
TRBJ1-1 . few TRBV18 TGTGCCAGCTCATATGTACGACAACGTGAGCTAAGTGAAGCTTTCTTT CASSYVRQRELSEAFF